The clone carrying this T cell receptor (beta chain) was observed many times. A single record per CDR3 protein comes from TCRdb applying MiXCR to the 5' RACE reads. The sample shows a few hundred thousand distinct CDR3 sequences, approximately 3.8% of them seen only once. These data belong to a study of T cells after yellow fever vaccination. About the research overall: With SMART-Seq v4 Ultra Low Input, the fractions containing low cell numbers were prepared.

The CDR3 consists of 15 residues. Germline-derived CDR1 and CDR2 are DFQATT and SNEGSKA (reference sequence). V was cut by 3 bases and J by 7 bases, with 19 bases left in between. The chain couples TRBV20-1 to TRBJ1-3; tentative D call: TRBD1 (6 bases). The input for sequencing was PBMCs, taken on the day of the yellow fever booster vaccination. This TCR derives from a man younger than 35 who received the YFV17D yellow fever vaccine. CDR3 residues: CSASGTTGYWNTIYF. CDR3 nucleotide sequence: TGCAGTGCTAGCGGGACAACTGGATACTGGAACACCATATATTTT.